This T cell receptor (beta chain) was identified during a study of T cells in localized non-small cell lung cancer (dated by TCRdb to 2020 to 2022). Regarding the study in general: Comparing tumors with uninvolved tumor-adjacent lungs, the study looked at the T cell repertoires of a few hundred patients with early-stage NSCLC. Of the NSCLC patients, roughly 130 were male and roughly 100 were female, and the mean age was about 69 years. The cohort comprised roughly 230 treatment-naïve NSCLC patients with resected, localized lung tumors. What the authors observed across the whole study: Of the top 100 tumor clones, a median of roughly 56 were detected in paired uninvolved adjacent lung; around 27 were also among that lung's top 100. Uninvolved tumor-adjacent lung showed the highest T cell clonality, higher than tumor, which suggests more focused antigenic responses in the adjacent lung. Because multi-region sequencing of the tumors was not done, intratumor heterogeneity could not be ruled out. Longer overall survival was associated with higher T cell density in blood, whereas shorter survival was associated with higher clonality in adjacent lung. Because the study design was exploratory, TCR variables were selected using unadjusted p-values without false-discovery rate correction.

Of note for this clone: The antigen it binds to is not known. No quality values exist for individual bases; no much larger clone is one base distant.

The immunoSEQ Assay was used to sequence TCR beta CDR3 regions from DNA. On the study's bioinformatics: T cell density was computed as TCR beta template counts normalized to usable DNA estimated by amplifying housekeeping genes. Richness was estimated with the preseqR package, extrapolating to 400,000 templates for PBMC samples and 120,000 templates for tissue samples. Clonality was calculated as one minus Pielou's evenness. To identify tissue-enriched TCRs, differential abundance testing was run on productive amino-acid clonotypes with a minimum total count of 5 and an alpha of 0.1. The Jaccard Index and the Morisita Overlap Index were used to measure repertoire overlap between compartments. GLIPH clustered TCR beta CDR3s with public tetramer-defined viral CDR3s; viral motifs required at least three viral sequences plus V-gene enrichment. In its TCRdb copy, this immuneACCESS table keeps in-frame sequences only and misses some clones. Where compared with another copy, unresolved V genes explain less than half of these, and the others have no known cause. V, J and clone size were drawn from that table, and D and trimming were deduced from the DNA. This sample holds about 18,000 clones; about 85% were observed only once. The top ten hold 25% of the sample.

Trimming removed 3 bases from V and 4 bases from J, leaving 15 bases between the germline ends. Taken from cysteine to phenylalanine, the CDR3 has 15 residues. The only DNA kept is the CDR3, 45 bases in frame from the first base. From the germline V gene, CDR1 is KGHSH and CDR2 is LQKENI. At diagnosis, peripheral blood, uninvolved tumor-adjacent lung and tumor were collected and stored as a combination of fresh-frozen and FFPE material. For TCR repertoire profiling, blood samples were analyzed as peripheral blood mononuclear cells. The receptor's source is a female donor older than 55 with stage I lung adenocarcinoma. The V and J genes are TRBV18 and TRBJ1-1; TRBD1 might be the D gene, on 5 matching bases. The starting material was peripheral blood, obtained before any cancer treatment. The nucleotide sequence is given as TGTGCCAGCTCACCGCCCCCCGGGGCGGGCACTGAAGCTTTCTTT. Its product reads: CASSPPPGAGTEAFF.